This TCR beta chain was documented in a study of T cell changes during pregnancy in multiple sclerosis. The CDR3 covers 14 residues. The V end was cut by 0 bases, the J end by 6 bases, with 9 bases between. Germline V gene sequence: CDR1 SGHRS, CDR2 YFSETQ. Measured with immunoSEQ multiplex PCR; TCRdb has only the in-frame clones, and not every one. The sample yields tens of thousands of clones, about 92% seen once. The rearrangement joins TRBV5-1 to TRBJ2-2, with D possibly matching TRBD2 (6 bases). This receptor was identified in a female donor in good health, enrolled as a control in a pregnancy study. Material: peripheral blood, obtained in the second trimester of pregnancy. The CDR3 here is CASSLVGEAGELFF. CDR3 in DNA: TGCGCCAGCAGCTTGGTAGGGGAGGCCGGGGAGCTGTTTTTT. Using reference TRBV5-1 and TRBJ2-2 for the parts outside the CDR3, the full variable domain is KAGVTQTPRYLIKTRGQQVTLSCSPISGHRSVSWYQQTPGQGLQFLFEYFSETQRNKGNFPGRFSGRQFSNSRSEMNVSTLELGDSALYLCASSLVGEAGELFFGEGSRLTVL.